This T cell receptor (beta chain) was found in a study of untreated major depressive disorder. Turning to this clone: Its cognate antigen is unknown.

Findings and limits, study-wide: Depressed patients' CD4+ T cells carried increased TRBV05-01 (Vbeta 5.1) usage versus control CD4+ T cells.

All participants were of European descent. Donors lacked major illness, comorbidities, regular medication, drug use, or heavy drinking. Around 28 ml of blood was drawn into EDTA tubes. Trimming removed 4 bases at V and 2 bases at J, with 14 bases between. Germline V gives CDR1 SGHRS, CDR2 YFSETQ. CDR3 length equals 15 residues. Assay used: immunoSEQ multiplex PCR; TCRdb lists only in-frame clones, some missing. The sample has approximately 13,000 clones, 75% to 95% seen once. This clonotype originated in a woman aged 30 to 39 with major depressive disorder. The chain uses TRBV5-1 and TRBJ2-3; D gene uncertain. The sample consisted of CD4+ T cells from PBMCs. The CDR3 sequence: CASSALVMSTDTQYF. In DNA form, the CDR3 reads TGCGCCAGCAGCGCCCTAGTAATGTCCACAGATACGCAGTATTTT.